This TCR beta chain was obtained from a study of post-analysis software for immune sequencing data. Overall study results and limits: Versus controls, multiple sclerosis patients showed significantly lower diversity (normalized Chao1). Clustering by F measure revealed strong co-clustering among samples prepared together in one batch.

The authors incorporated unique molecular identifiers into the TCR beta cDNA libraries. TCRdb itself ran the PCR reads through MiXCR, one entry per CDR3 protein. The table records roughly 400,000 distinct CDR3 sequences, approximately 38% of them present only once. This clonotype has just a few counts. Antigen specificity is unknown. This TCR was recovered from a girl aged 2-15 years with multiple sclerosis. The specimen sequenced was blood.

The CDR3 bases are TGTGCCAGCAGCCAAGCCCCCTCAGAGCAGTACTTC. Translation gives CASSQAPSEQYF. The genes are TRBV14 and TRBJ2-7; D is undetermined. The V gene's germline CDR1 is SGHDN and CDR2 FVKESK. The CDR3 contains 12 residues. The germline V and J ends were trimmed by 1 base and 7 bases, with 8 bases remaining between them.